Following are 26 T cell receptor beta chains from one sample sequenced in a study of blood T cell repertoires in COVID-19. Assay used: immunoSEQ multiplex PCR; TCRdb lists only in-frame clones, some missing. The sample lists 240,000 or so clones, around 90% seen once, with 0.85% to 0.95% in the top ten. The sample taken for sequencing was PBMCs or T cells enriched from blood (not recorded which). The receptor source for this set is a man between 50 and 59 years old who had been exposed to COVID-19.

V gene TRBV5-1 combines with J gene TRBJ1-1; 8 bases are a match to TRBD1. The CDR3 is 16 amino acids. CDR1 is SGHRS and CDR2 is YFSETQ in the germline V gene. Trimming cost V 3 bases and J 5 bases; bases outside gene matches: 12. The CDR3 DNA follows: TGCGCCAGCAGCTCAGACAGGGGCGGGTGGTGGACTGAAGCTTTCTTT. Translating it yields CASSSDRGGWWTEAFF.

The CDR3 sequence: CASSAMTANEKLFF. CDR3 DNA sequence: TGCGCCAGCAGCGCAATGACAGCAAATGAAAAACTGTTTTTT. The chain has TRBV4-1 and TRBJ1-4; tentative D call: TRBD1 (5 bases). CDR3 length: 14 residues. V was shortened by 5 bases and J by 5 bases, with 12 bases between the two germline ends. Germline CDR1 MGHRA, CDR2 YSYEKL.

This clone showed up just once. The rearrangement joins TRBV7-6 to TRBJ1-1; tentatively, D is TRBD1 (6 bases). Germline loops: CDR1 SGHVS, CDR2 FNYEAQ. Trimming pared 1 base from V and 1 base from J, leaving 7 bases between. The CDR3 consists of 14 residues. The CDR3 sequence is CASSLGRGNTEAFF. The CDR3 bases are TGTGCCAGCAGCTTAGGCAGGGGGAACACTGAAGCTTTCTTT.

This clone was counted once. This CDR3 is also generated by other DNA sequences in the sample. The chain links TRBV3-1 (or the pseudogene TRBV3-2) to TRBJ2-1; 7 nucleotides match TRBD2. This CDR3 contains 15 residues. J was trimmed by 0 bases and V by 3 bases; bases with no gene match: 2. CDR1 and CDR2 from the germline V gene are LGHDT and YNNKEL (reference sequence). The DNA for the CDR3 is TGTGCCAGCAGCCAGGGCGGGAGCTCCTACAATGAGCAGTTCTTC. The encoded protein is CASSQGGSSYNEQFF.

V is TRBV5-4 and J is TRBJ2-1; 11 positions agree with TRBD1. The V gene end was trimmed by 4 bases and the J gene end by 9 bases; junction bases not matched to a gene: 12. Per the germline V gene, CDR1 is SGHNT and CDR2 is YYREEE (reference sequence). This CDR3 has 16 residues. CDR3 region: CASSPADRGRLGEQFF. Here the CDR3 DNA reads TGTGCCAGCAGCCCAGCGGACAGGGGGCGCTTAGGTGAGCAGTTCTTC.

The chain carries TRBV14 and TRBJ2-3; 7 bases fit TRBD2. Germline V gives CDR1 SGHDN, CDR2 FVKESK. CDR3 size: 16 residues. V lost 4 bases, J lost 5 bases, and 12 bases stayed unmatched. For the CDR3, the DNA is TGTGCCAGCAGCCCCTTCCGACTAGCTCGGGGAGATACGCAGTATTTT. Translated: CASSPFRLARGDTQYF.

This chain links TRBV29-1 with TRBJ1-1, with 7 positions matching TRBD1. J gave up 7 bases and V 5 bases, and 13 bases lay outside the gene matches. Germline-derived CDR1 and CDR2 are SQVTM and ANQGSEA. This CDR3 has 14 residues. CDR3 coding DNA: TGCAGCGTTTTGGGGCAAAACCGGGACAGTGAAGCTTTCTTT. Encoded protein: CSVLGQNRDSEAFF.

The chain uses TRBV19 and TRBJ1-2; 8 bases agree with TRBD1. Germline values: CDR1 LNHDA, CDR2 SQIVND (reference sequence). With V trimmed by 2 bases and J by 7 bases, 6 bases remained unmatched. This CDR3 region has 14 residues. The DNA for the CDR3 is TGTGCCAGTAGTATAAGGACAGGGCTGCGTGGCTACACCTTC. Translating gives CASSIRTGLRGYTF.

The V gene is TRBV5-1, the J gene TRBJ2-3; D ambiguous. V lost 5 bases to trimming and J lost 2 bases, with 9 bases between them. Germline lookup yields CDR1 SGHRS and CDR2 YFSETQ. This CDR3 is built from 13 residues. CDR3 coding DNA: TGCGCCAGCAGAATGGGCCTCACAGATACGCAGTATTTT. Protein: CASRMGLTDTQYF.

The genes are TRBV3-1 (or the pseudogene TRBV3-2) and TRBJ2-3; TRBD2 matches 11 bases. The J segment lost 2 bases and the V segment lost 4 bases, leaving 5 bases of the junction unmatched. Germline V gives CDR1 LGHDT, CDR2 YNNKEL (reference sequence). The CDR3 is 16 amino acids. The CDR3 coding sequence is TGTGCCAGCAGCCCATTTAGCGGGGGGGCCACAGATACGCAGTATTTT. Translated, it gives CASSPFSGGATDTQYF.

The rearrangement links TRBV28 to TRBJ2-7; TRBD2 matches 8 bases. Germline CDR1 MDHEN, CDR2 SYDVKM. V shed 6 bases and J 0 bases; nucleotides not matched to a gene: 7. The CDR3 consists of 15 residues. CDR3 in DNA: TGTGCCAGCAGCCCTCCCGGGACTAGCTCCTACGAGCAGTACGTC. Its protein is CASSPPGTSSYEQYV.

J is TRBJ1-6 and V is TRBV25-1, with 7 bases aligning to TRBD1. The CDR3 loop spans 15 amino acids. The ends lost 5 bases at V and 7 bases at J; junction bases unmatched: 8. Germline loops: CDR1 MGHDK, CDR2 SYGVNS. The CDR3 region has the DNA TGTGCCAGCAGTCAAACAGGGGTTCGCAATTCACCCCTCCACTTT. Amino acids: CASSQTGVRNSPLHF.

This chain connects TRBV19 to TRBJ1-4, with 9 bases lining up with TRBD1. CDR1 is LNHDA and CDR2 is SQIVND in the germline V gene (reference sequence). CDR3 length equals 15 residues. V gave up 3 bases and J gave up 5 bases; unmatched junction bases: 4. CDR3 amino acids: CASSITGGMNEKLFF. CDR3 nucleotide sequence: TGTGCCAGTAGTATTACAGGGGGCATGAATGAAAAACTGTTTTTT.

The chain uses TRBV27 and TRBJ1-2; maybe TRBD1 (5 bases). There are 13 residues in the CDR3. Deletions cut 2 bases from V and 6 bases from J, with 10 bases between. Germline CDR1 MNHEY, CDR2 SMNVEV (reference sequence). Written as DNA, the CDR3 is TGTGCCAGCAGTTTAATCCCAGGGAATGGCTACACCTTC. Protein product: CASSLIPGNGYTF.

The J gene is TRBJ1-1, the V gene TRBV27, with D possibly TRBD1 on 5 matching bases. The V and J ends lost 4 bases and 4 bases respectively, with 10 bases between them. There are 13 residues in the CDR3. Germline CDR1 and CDR2: MNHEY and SMNVEV (reference sequence). The CDR3 loop reads CASSSWGGTEAFF. CDR3 in DNA: TGTGCCAGCAGTTCTTGGGGCGGCACTGAAGCTTTCTTT.

This rearrangement joins TRBV19 to TRBJ1-3; D call uncertain. The CDR3 is made up of 16 amino acids. Germline V CDR1 and CDR2: LNHDA, SQIVND (reference sequence). Trimming stripped 5 bases from V and 2 bases from J, with 16 bases between. Here the CDR3 DNA reads TGTGCCAGTAGTTTTGCGGTGGCTTTGGCTGGAAACACCATATATTTT. Its translation: CASSFAVALAGNTIYF. Together with reference TRBV19 and TRBJ1-3, the CDR3 gives the full variable domain: DGGITQSPKYLFRKEGQNVTLSCEQNLNHDAMYWYRQDPGQGLRLIYYSQIVNDFQKGDIAEGYSVSREKKESFPLTVTSAQKNPTAFYLCASSFAVALAGNTIYFGEGSWLTVV.

The rearrangement joins TRBV5-1 to TRBJ1-2; TRBD1 is a possible D gene (5 bases). V lost 4 bases and J lost 0, with 13 bases in between. The CDR3 is 15 residues long. The germline V gene encodes CDR1 SGHRS and CDR2 YFSETQ. CDR3 in amino acids: CASSELSGTNYGYTF. In DNA form, the CDR3 reads TGCGCCAGCAGCGAGTTATCAGGGACTAACTATGGCTACACCTTC.

The chain uses TRBV28 and TRBJ2-1; D may be TRBD2 (5 bases). CDR1 and CDR2 from the germline V gene are MDHEN and SYDVKM. The CDR3 is 14 residues long. Trimming removed 6 bases at V and 3 bases at J, with 12 bases between. For the CDR3, the DNA is TGTGCCAGCAGCACCTCTACTAGCTACAATGAGCAGTTCTTC. This codes for CASSTSTSYNEQFF.

This chain connects TRBV3-1 (or the pseudogene TRBV3-2) to TRBJ1-1; D unresolved. Between the trimmed V and J ends, which lost 4 bases and 0 bases, there was a span of 9 bases. CDR3 length: 14 residues. Germline V CDR1 and CDR2: LGHDT, YNNKEL (reference sequence). The CDR3 bases are TGTGCCAGCAGCCCGAGGAGGGTGAACACTGAAGCTTTCTTT. It translates to CASSPRRVNTEAFF.

The chain is built from TRBV2 and TRBJ1-1, with TRBD1 matching over 8 bases. The V and J ends lost 9 bases and 3 bases, in that order; junction bases with no gene match: 6. The CDR3 is made up of 13 amino acids. Germline V CDR1 and CDR2: SNHLY, FYNNEI. CDR3 sequence: CASQGAEDTEAFF. Here the CDR3 DNA reads TGTGCCAGTCAGGGGGCGGAGGACACTGAAGCTTTCTTT.

The rearrangement uses TRBV29-1 and TRBJ1-1, with D perhaps TRBD1 (6 bases). Germline V gene lookup returns CDR1 SQVTM and CDR2 ANQGSEA. This CDR3 region has 13 residues. Deletions cut 6 bases from V and 2 bases from J, with 13 bases between. The CDR3 region is CSVNRVLNTEAFF. For the CDR3, the DNA is TGCAGCGTAAACAGGGTACTTAACACTGAAGCTTTCTTT.

In DNA, the CDR3 is TGTGCCAGCAGCAACACAGGGGGTAGAGAGACCCAGTACTTC. Translation gives CASSNTGGRETQYF. This chain connects TRBV7-6 to TRBJ2-5; 8 nucleotides match TRBD1. Per germline, CDR1 SGHVS and CDR2 FNYEAQ. V trimming: 5 bases; J trimming: 4 bases; junction bases outside the gene matches: 6. The CDR3 contains 14 residues.

This clone was seen many times. The chain employs TRBV21-1 and TRBJ2-6; the table's TRBD2 call for D was not verified on the DNA. TRBV21-1 is a listed pseudogene. This CDR3 spans 15 amino acids. DNA for the CDR3: TGTGCCAGCAGCACAGCCCTCTCTGGGGCCAACGTCCTGACTTTC. Translated, it gives CASSTALSGANVLTF.

The V call is TRBV5-1, the J call TRBJ2-5; perhaps TRBD1 as D (6 bases). Trimming removed 1 base at V and 4 bases at J, with 8 bases between. The germline CDR1 and CDR2 sequences are SGHRS and YFSETQ. This CDR3 is 13 amino acids long. CDR3 DNA: TGCGCCAGCAGCTTGTGGGGGCGAGAGACCCAGTACTTC. As protein: CASSLWGRETQYF.

The chain employs TRBV18 and TRBJ1-1, with TRBD1 as a possible D gene (5 bases). Between the trimmed V and J ends, which lost 6 bases and 5 bases, there was a span of 16 bases. The CDR3 covers 14 residues. Germline CDR1 and CDR2: KGHSH and LQKENI. The CDR3 spells CASSSTSQGTEAFF. The CDR3 DNA reads TGTGCCAGCTCGTCGACCAGTCAGGGAACTGAAGCTTTCTTT.

The CDR3 loop is CASSLATGGANYGYTF. The CDR3 coding sequence is TGTGCCAGCAGCTTAGCGACCGGGGGAGCTAACTATGGCTACACCTTC. V is TRBV7-8 and J is TRBJ1-2, with a weak D call TRBD1 (5 bases). The V end lost 0 bases, the J end lost 0 bases, and 11 bases lay between the germline ends. The CDR3 is 16 amino acids. Germline CDR1 and CDR2: SGHVS and FQNEAQ.